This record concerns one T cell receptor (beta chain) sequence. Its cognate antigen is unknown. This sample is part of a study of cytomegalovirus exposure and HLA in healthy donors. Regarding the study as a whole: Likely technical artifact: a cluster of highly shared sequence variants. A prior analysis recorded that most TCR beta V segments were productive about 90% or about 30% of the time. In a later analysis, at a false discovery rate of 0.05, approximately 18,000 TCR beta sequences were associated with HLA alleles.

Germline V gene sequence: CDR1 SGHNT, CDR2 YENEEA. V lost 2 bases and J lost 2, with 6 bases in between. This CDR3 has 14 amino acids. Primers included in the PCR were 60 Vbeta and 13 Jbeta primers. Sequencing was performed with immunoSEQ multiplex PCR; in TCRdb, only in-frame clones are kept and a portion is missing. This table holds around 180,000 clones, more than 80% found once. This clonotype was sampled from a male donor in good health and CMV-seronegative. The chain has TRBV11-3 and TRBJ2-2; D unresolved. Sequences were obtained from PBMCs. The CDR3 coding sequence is TGTGCCAGCAGCTTACGTCCCAACACCGGGGAGCTGTTTTTT. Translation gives CASSLRPNTGELFF.